This entry features one T cell receptor (beta chain) sequence. The CDR3 totals 15 residues. Germline V gives CDR1 SEHNR, CDR2 FQNEAQ (reference sequence). V lost 6 bases, J lost 1 base, and 15 bases lay in between. This sample is drawn from a study of T cell changes during pregnancy in multiple sclerosis. The table came from immunoSEQ multiplex PCR; TCRdb's copy has only in-frame clones and leaves some out. The sample lists 35,000 to 40,000 clones; roughly 91% were seen once. The rearrangement joins TRBV7-9 to TRBJ1-1, with a possible D match to TRBD1 (5 bases). The TCR sequence derives from a female donor with multiple sclerosis, enrolled in a pregnancy study. Sequenced here: CD8+ T cells from peripheral blood mononuclear cells, sampled in the second trimester of pregnancy. The CDR3 coding sequence is TGTGCCAGCAGTCCTAGGGGTGCTTGGAACACTGAAGCTTTCTTT. Translation: CASSPRGAWNTEAFF.